The text below deals with one T cell receptor beta chain. Its antigen is currently not known. One base away there is no much larger clone; base qualities are not given. These data come from a study of blood T cell repertoires in COVID-19 (dated by TCRdb to 2020 to 2022). Regarding the complete study: Samples from collaborators originated in the United States, Italy and Spain and spanned both the acute and convalescent phases of COVID-19. Samples were obtained from the ongoing ImmuneRACE study (first 160 participants) and from 1,254 subjects provided by 6 global collaborators. A freely available public database, intended as a resource for researchers studying the immune response to SARS-CoV-2, is where the repertoires were released. Deeply sampled blood TCRbeta repertoires from subjects exposed to, actively infected with, or recovered from COVID-19 were included in the dataset. The prospective study material was composed of cDNA or gDNA derived from T cells, B-cell-depleted T cells, or PBMCs. Sample metadata almost always included a de-identified subject ID, COVID-19 status, age in years and sex. HLA class I and class II types, where available, came from metadata supplied by the sample provider rather than from assay-based typing. General findings and caveats noted by the study authors: How much clinical and demographic metadata was included differed by source and by participant, and the metadata was provided uncurated.

The CDR3 covers 15 residues, taking in both the cysteine and the phenylalanine. Left in the record is the CDR3 DNA by itself, 45 bases read in frame from the first base. The germline V gene yields SGHVS for CDR1 and FNYEAQ for CDR2. For this chain, trimming is 5 bases at the V end and 4 bases at the J end, and the number of junction bases without a gene match is 7. In Seattle, one collaborating source enrolled patients while the infection was active and tracked those patients longitudinally over the course of disease. Whole blood was collected in K2EDTA tubes by collaborating institutions according to the institutions' own protocols. For TCRbeta analysis, collaborators shipped samples in one of three forms: frozen whole blood, isolated PBMCs, or DNA extracted from either of those sample types. TCRbeta CDR3 regions were amplified from genomic DNA using the immunoSEQ Assay, a bias-controlled multiplex PCR. Processing in the source paper ran as follows. The number of nucleated cells in each sample was estimated from the amplification of reference gene primers within the assay. To quantify the absolute abundance of each unique TCRbeta CDR3 rearrangement, sequence reads were collapsed and filtered. For each sample, productive Simpson clonality was calculated as the square root of Simpson's diversity index over productive rearrangements. TCRdb retrieved this table from immuneACCESS and kept in-frame rearrangements only. Not all clones are present; in checked studies, unresolved V genes account for under half, and no reason is known for the remainder. V and J calls and clone size are as listed in that table; D and trimming were resolved from the DNA. Recorded for this sample are 150,000 or so clones; roughly 84% of them occurred a single time. The ten biggest clones cover 0.63% of the sample.

Sequencing used peripheral blood. The rearranged segments are TRBV7-6 and TRBJ1-5, with 8 bases in between that match TRBD1. The sequence derives from a man aged 55 to 70 with COVID-19, enrolled during active disease. The CDR3 in this case is CASSVTQGANQPQHF. The sequence in DNA is TGTGCCAGCAGCGTGACCCAGGGGGCAAATCAGCCCCAGCATTTT.